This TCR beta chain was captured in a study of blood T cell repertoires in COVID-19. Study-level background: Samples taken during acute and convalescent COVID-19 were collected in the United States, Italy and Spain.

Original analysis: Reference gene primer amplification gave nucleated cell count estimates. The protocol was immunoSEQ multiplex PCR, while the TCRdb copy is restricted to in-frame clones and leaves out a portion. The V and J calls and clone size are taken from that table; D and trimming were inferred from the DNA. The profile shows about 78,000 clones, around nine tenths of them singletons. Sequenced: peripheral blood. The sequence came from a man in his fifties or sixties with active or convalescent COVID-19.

CDR3 loop: CASSLSFGNTIYF. The CDR3 bases are TGTGCCAGCAGTTTATCGTTCGGGAACACCATATATTTT. V and J are TRBV27 and TRBJ1-3; D is ambiguous. The CDR3 loop spans 13 amino acids. Germline assignment: CDR1 MNHEY and CDR2 SMNVEV (reference sequence). Trimming took off 0 bases at V and 7 bases at J, with 7 bases between the two ends.